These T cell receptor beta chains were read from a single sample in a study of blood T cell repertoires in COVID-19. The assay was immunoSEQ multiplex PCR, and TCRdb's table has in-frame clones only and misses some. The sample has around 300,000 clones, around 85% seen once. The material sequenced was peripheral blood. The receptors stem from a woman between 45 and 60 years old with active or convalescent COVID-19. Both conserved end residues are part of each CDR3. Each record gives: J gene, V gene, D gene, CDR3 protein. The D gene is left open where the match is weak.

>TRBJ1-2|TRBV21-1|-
CASDRDGYTF
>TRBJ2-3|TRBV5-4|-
CASSLAGTDTQYF
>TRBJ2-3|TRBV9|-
CASSGLGARTDTQYF
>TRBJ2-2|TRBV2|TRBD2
CASMLRSASGREGTGELFF
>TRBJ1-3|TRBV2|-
CASRTVRSGNTIYF
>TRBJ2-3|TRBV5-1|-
CASSLGQTDTQYF
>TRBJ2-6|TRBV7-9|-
CASSSSGGERANVLTF
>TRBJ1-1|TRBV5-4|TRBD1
CASSFTGTANTEAFF
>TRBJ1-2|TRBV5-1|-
CASSLYGGPNYGYTF
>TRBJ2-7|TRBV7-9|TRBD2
CASSVSGSIDEQYF
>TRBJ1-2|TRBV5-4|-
CASSPPGLNYGYTF
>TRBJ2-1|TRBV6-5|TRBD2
CASRLAGNPYNEQFF
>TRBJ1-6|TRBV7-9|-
CASSLEGGAATLHF
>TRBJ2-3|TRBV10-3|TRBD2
CAIKGGTSSSTDTQYF
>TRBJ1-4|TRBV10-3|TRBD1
CAISESMGQGYEKLFF
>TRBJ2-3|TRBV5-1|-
CASSSRKLAGTDTQYF
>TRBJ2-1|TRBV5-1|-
CASSPDGDNYNEQFF
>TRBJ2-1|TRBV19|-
CASSTSGQTGDEQFF
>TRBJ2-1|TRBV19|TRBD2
CASLQAGGYNEQFF
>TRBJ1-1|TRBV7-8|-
CASSPLLRGGSTEAFF
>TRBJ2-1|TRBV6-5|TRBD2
CASRRTSGRNEQFF
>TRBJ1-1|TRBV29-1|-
CSVVVGAGNTEAFF
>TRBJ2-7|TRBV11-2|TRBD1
CASRDPRRQGNRGAYEQYF
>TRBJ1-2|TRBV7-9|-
CASSPGDPGYTF
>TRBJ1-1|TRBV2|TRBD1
CASSEYWDSTNTEAFF
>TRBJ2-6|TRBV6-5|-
CASSYSPWANVLTF
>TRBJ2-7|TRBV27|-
CASSLWGGQGSYEQYF
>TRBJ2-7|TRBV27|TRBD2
CASSLGTGGGEQYF
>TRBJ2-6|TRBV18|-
CASSPTVSGANVLTF
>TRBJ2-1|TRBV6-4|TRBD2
CASSDGSSGSNEQFF
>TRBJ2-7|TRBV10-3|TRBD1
CAISGPPGTATYEQYF
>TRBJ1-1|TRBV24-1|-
CATRTLPQGRYTEAFF
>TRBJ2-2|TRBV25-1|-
CASSEVLNTGELFF
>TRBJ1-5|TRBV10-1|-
CASSESRVRVINQPQHF
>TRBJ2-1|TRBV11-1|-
CASSFERPSSYNEQFF
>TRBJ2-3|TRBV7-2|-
CASSLAGGPTDTQYF
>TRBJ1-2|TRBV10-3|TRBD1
CAIRRDSINYGYTF
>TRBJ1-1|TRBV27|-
CASSLHRYTEAFF
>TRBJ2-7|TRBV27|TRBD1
CASSYISGGNYEQYF
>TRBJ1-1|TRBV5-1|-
CASSSAVRGEAFF
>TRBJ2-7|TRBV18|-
CASSPPGSYEQYF
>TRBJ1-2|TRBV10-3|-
CAISEQQYGYTF
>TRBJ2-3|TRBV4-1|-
CASSPGTSTDTQYF
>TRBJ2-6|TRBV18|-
CASSPGGSGANVLTF
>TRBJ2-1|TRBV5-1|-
CASSLLSASDLVEQFF
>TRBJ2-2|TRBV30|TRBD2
CAWGGLAGGPAGELFF
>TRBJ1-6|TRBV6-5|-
CASSSRPTGGNSPLHF
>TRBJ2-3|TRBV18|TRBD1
CASSTGLPADTQYF
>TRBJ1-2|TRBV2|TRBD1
CASTGDSLIYGYTF
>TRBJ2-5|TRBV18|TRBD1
CASSRDSEQETQYF
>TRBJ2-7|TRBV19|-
CASRDTTSYEQYF